This TCR beta chain was documented in a study of chemoradiotherapy in HPV16-positive cancers. Data came from immunoSEQ multiplex PCR; TCRdb stores just in-frame clones and leaves some out. The sample shows about 25,000 clones, 85% to 95% of them seen only once. As for this clone: Its antigen is as yet unknown.

Study findings and constraints: Candidate HPV-specific clones and E7-related TCR motifs grew in tumor during treatment. In HPV16-positive patients, HPV-responsive T-cell expansion tracked better recurrence-free survival.

Trimming stripped 0 bases from V and 4 bases from J, with 16 bases between. This CDR3 spans 16 amino acids. Germline V gene sequence: CDR1 SGHTS, CDR2 YDEGEE. Sample: blood, taken from a patient who underwent chemoradiotherapy. This TCR derives from a human donor with HPV-associated anogenital cancer. The V gene is TRBV5-8, the J gene TRBJ1-1; possibly TRBD1 for D (5 bases). The CDR3, as DNA: TGTGCCAGCAGCTTGGCCATCGGGGGGGAGGGCACTGAAGCTTTCTTT. It is translated as CASSLAIGGEGTEAFF.